A selection of T cell receptor beta chains follows, all from one sample in a study of blood T cell repertoires in COVID-19. Generated by immunoSEQ multiplex PCR, the TCRdb table keeps only in-frame clones and is missing some. This sample has 80,000 to 90,000 clones, with 82% found just once. The sample consisted of peripheral blood. The source of these receptors is a woman of 80 years or more with acute or convalescent COVID-19. The CDR3 runs from the conserved cysteine through the conserved F or W. The order of the fields is J gene, V gene, D gene, clone size, CDR3 protein, CDR3 DNA. D genes are given only for firm matches. Size is stated for part of the rows, as once, few or many counts, or as a class when the clone is expanded.

J: TRBJ1-6
V: TRBV6-5
D: -
size: -
CDR3: CASSPGVSPLHF
DNA: TGTGCCAGCAGTCCAGGGGTTTCACCCCTCCACTTT

J: TRBJ1-5
V: TRBV28
D: TRBD1
size: -
CDR3: CASRLKTGEYQPQHF
DNA: TGTGCCAGCAGACTCAAGACAGGGGAATATCAGCCCCAGCATTTT

J: TRBJ1-2
V: TRBV19
D: -
size: -
CDR3: CASNTDRYGYTF
DNA: TGTGCCAGTAACACCGACAGGTATGGCTACACCTTC

J: TRBJ1-1
V: TRBV12-5
D: -
size: few
CDR3: CASGLSRGNTEAFF
DNA: TGTGCTAGTGGTTTGTCTCGAGGGAACACTGAAGCTTTCTTT

J: TRBJ2-7
V: TRBV20-1
D: -
size: -
CDR3: CSASLDSREQYF
DNA: TGCAGTGCTAGTCTGGACTCTCGGGAGCAGTACTTC

J: TRBJ2-1
V: TRBV7-8
D: TRBD2
size: -
CDR3: CASSSGGASVAYGEQFF
DNA: TGTGCCAGCAGCTCCGGGGGGGCCTCCGTCGCTTACGGTGAGCAGTTCTTC

J: TRBJ1-2
V: TRBV6-4
D: -
size: -
CDR3: CASSEYGTSNYGYTF
DNA: TGTGCCAGCAGTGAGTACGGGACATCTAACTATGGCTACACCTTC

J: TRBJ2-1
V: TRBV7-9
D: -
size: -
CDR3: CASSLPRTWELEQFF
DNA: TGTGCCAGCAGCTTACCTAGGACCTGGGAGTTAGAGCAGTTCTTC

J: TRBJ1-6
V: TRBV6-5
D: TRBD1
size: -
CDR3: CASSRQGNSPLHF
DNA: TGTGCCAGCAGTAGACAGGGGAATTCACCCCTCCACTTT

J: TRBJ2-6
V: TRBV19
D: -
size: few
CDR3: CASTPRGSSGANVLTF
DNA: TGTGCCAGTACCCCGAGGGGGAGCTCTGGGGCCAACGTCCTGACTTTC

J: TRBJ1-2
V: TRBV9
D: -
size: -
CDR3: CASSEQGLVYGYTF
DNA: TGTGCCAGCAGCGAACAGGGTCTGGTCTATGGCTACACCTTC

J: TRBJ1-2
V: TRBV7-2
D: -
size: -
CDR3: CASSPEARGVYGYTF
DNA: TGTGCCAGCAGCCCAGAGGCCAGGGGAGTCTATGGCTACACCTTC

J: TRBJ2-1
V: TRBV28
D: -
size: -
CDR3: CASSLSGHFNEQFF
DNA: TGTGCCAGCAGTTTATCGGGACACTTCAATGAGCAGTTCTTC

J: TRBJ1-2
V: TRBV6-1
D: -
size: -
CDR3: CASSWTSMGYTF
DNA: TGTGCCAGCAGTTGGACAAGCATGGGCTACACCTTC

J: TRBJ2-4
V: TRBV11-3
D: -
size: -
CDR3: CASSLDSASPLNF
DNA: TGTGCCAGCAGCTTAGATTCCGCTAGCCCCTTGAACTTC

J: TRBJ1-1
V: TRBV6-5
D: TRBD1
size: -
CDR3: CASSPTLQGGAFF
DNA: TGTGCCAGCAGTCCGACCCTACAGGGGGGAGCTTTCTTT

J: TRBJ2-3
V: TRBV7-6
D: TRBD1
size: -
CDR3: CASSFGQGRTDTQYF
DNA: TGTGCCAGCAGCTTTGGACAGGGGCGCACAGATACGCAGTATTTT

J: TRBJ2-5
V: TRBV9
D: -
size: -
CDR3: CASSPVGRTRGEGETQYF
DNA: TGTGCCAGCAGCCCCGTAGGTCGGACAAGGGGGGAGGGAGAGACCCAGTACTTC

J: TRBJ1-1
V: TRBV11-2
D: -
size: -
CDR3: CASSLEQQNTEAFF
DNA: TGTGCCAGCAGCTTAGAACAGCAGAACACTGAAGCTTTCTTT

J: TRBJ1-6
V: TRBV6-1
D: -
size: few
CDR3: CASSVRVLENNSPLHF
DNA: TGTGCCAGCAGTGTCAGGGTCCTGGAAAATAATTCACCCCTCCACTTT

J: TRBJ2-6
V: TRBV5-1
D: -
size: -
CDR3: CASSLEAGPLGGANVLTF
DNA: TGCGCCAGCAGCTTGGAAGCGGGTCCGCTGGGGGGGGCCAACGTCCTGACTTTC

J: TRBJ2-3
V: TRBV18
D: TRBD2
size: -
CDR3: CASSPPKAGMGTDTQYF
DNA: TGTGCCAGCTCACCCCCCAAAGCGGGGATGGGCACAGATACGCAGTATTTT

J: TRBJ1-4
V: TRBV12-3/TRBV12-4
D: -
size: -
CDR3: CASSLGGREKLFF
DNA: TGTGCCAGCAGTCTAGGTGGGAGGGAAAAACTGTTTTTT

J: TRBJ1-2
V: TRBV4-2
D: TRBD1
size: once
CDR3: CASSNTRGQGTYGYTF
DNA: TGTGCCAGCAGCAACACACGGGGACAGGGTACCTATGGCTACACCTTC

J: TRBJ1-2
V: TRBV5-6
D: -
size: -
CDR3: CASSFLQDSGYTF
DNA: TGTGCCAGCAGCTTTCTCCAGGACTCTGGCTACACCTTC

J: TRBJ1-5
V: TRBV5-1
D: -
size: -
CDR3: CASSLDSYNQPQHF
DNA: TGCGCCAGCAGCTTGGACAGTTACAATCAGCCCCAGCATTTT

J: TRBJ1-3
V: TRBV5-4
D: -
size: -
CDR3: CASSLTTGNTIYF
DNA: TGTGCCAGCAGCTTGACGACAGGAAACACCATATATTTT

J: TRBJ2-3
V: TRBV5-1
D: TRBD2
size: -
CDR3: CASKAGGGTDTQYF
DNA: TGCGCCAGCAAAGCGGGGGGTGGGACAGATACGCAGTATTTT

J: TRBJ2-1
V: TRBV3-1/TRBV3-2
D: -
size: -
CDR3: CASSRSDLYEQFF
DNA: TGTGCCAGCAGCCGGAGCGACTTGTATGAGCAGTTCTTC

J: TRBJ1-2
V: TRBV6-1
D: TRBD1
size: -
CDR3: CASSESGGPTNYGYTF
DNA: TGTGCCAGCAGTGAATCAGGGGGTCCGACTAACTATGGCTACACCTTC

J: TRBJ1-2
V: TRBV6-5
D: TRBD1
size: -
CDR3: CASSGRDRGPYGYTF
DNA: TGTGCCAGCAGCGGCCGGGACAGGGGGCCCTATGGCTACACCTTC

J: TRBJ2-7
V: TRBV14
D: TRBD1
size: -
CDR3: CASSPPTGGNGGEVYEQYF
DNA: TGTGCCAGCAGCCCCCCGACAGGGGGCAATGGGGGAGAGGTCTACGAGCAGTACTTC

J: TRBJ2-2
V: TRBV5-6
D: TRBD2
size: -
CDR3: CASSSPLAGAGDGELFF
DNA: TGTGCCAGCAGCTCACCCCTAGCGGGAGCTGGTGACGGGGAGCTGTTTTTT

J: TRBJ2-7
V: TRBV28
D: TRBD2
size: -
CDR3: CASSNLGLAGNEQYF
DNA: TGTGCCAGCAGTAACCTGGGACTAGCGGGAAACGAGCAGTACTTC

J: TRBJ2-7
V: TRBV7-2
D: TRBD2
size: -
CDR3: CASSLTSGEYEQYF
DNA: TGTGCCAGCAGCTTGACTAGCGGAGAATACGAGCAGTACTTC

J: TRBJ2-7
V: TRBV28
D: -
size: -
CDR3: CASRPQGLSYEQYF
DNA: TGTGCCAGCAGGCCACAGGGATTATCCTACGAGCAGTACTTC

J: TRBJ2-7
V: TRBV15
D: TRBD2
size: -
CDR3: CATSSGPSSGRIYEQYF
DNA: TGTGCCACCAGCTCCGGCCCCTCTAGCGGGAGGATCTACGAGCAGTACTTC

J: TRBJ1-2
V: TRBV7-9
D: -
size: -
CDR3: CASSTSMTVTGYTF
DNA: TGTGCCAGCAGCACATCAATGACAGTTACTGGCTACACCTTC

J: TRBJ2-3
V: TRBV19
D: -
size: -
CDR3: CASRRQEVTDTQYF
DNA: TGTGCCAGTAGACGACAGGAGGTGACAGATACGCAGTATTTT

J: TRBJ1-2
V: TRBV19
D: -
size: -
CDR3: CASSEHASEYYGYTF
DNA: TGTGCCAGTAGCGAGCACGCTTCGGAGTACTATGGCTACACCTTC

J: TRBJ2-3
V: TRBV5-1
D: TRBD1
size: -
CDR3: CASSLRLQGRTGSTDTQYF
DNA: TGCGCCAGCAGCTTGAGGCTTCAAGGTCGGACAGGGAGCACAGATACGCAGTATTTT

J: TRBJ1-6
V: TRBV19
D: -
size: once
CDR3: CASSIDSGSPLHF
DNA: TGTGCCAGTAGTATTGACAGCGGGTCACCCCTCCACTTT

J: TRBJ2-5
V: TRBV5-1
D: TRBD1
size: -
CDR3: CASSMTGTGGGYETQYF
DNA: TGCGCCAGCAGCATGACCGGGACAGGGGGCGGATACGAGACCCAGTACTTC

J: TRBJ2-5
V: TRBV19
D: TRBD1
size: -
CDR3: CASSILGTGHQETQYF
DNA: TGTGCCAGTAGTATCCTCGGGACAGGACATCAAGAGACCCAGTACTTC

J: TRBJ1-3
V: TRBV28
D: TRBD1
size: -
CDR3: CASSPVAGGDSGNTIYF
DNA: TGTGCCAGCAGTCCCGTCGCAGGGGGCGACTCTGGAAACACCATATATTTT

J: TRBJ2-2
V: TRBV3-1/TRBV3-2
D: -
size: -
CDR3: CASSQGGGEFGELFF
DNA: TGTGCCAGCAGCCAGGGGGGAGGTGAATTCGGGGAGCTGTTTTTT

J: TRBJ1-5
V: TRBV27
D: -
size: few
CDR3: CASTHFPLQGRSNQPQHF
DNA: TGTGCCAGCACCCATTTCCCGTTACAGGGTAGGAGCAATCAGCCCCAGCATTTT

J: TRBJ2-7
V: TRBV11-2
D: -
size: -
CDR3: CASSLGTGGYEQYF
DNA: TGTGCCAGCAGCTTAGGGACAGGAGGGTACGAGCAGTACTTC

J: TRBJ2-1
V: TRBV10-1
D: TRBD2
size: -
CDR3: CATSLAGQVNEQFF
DNA: TGCGCCACTTCGCTAGCGGGCCAGGTCAATGAGCAGTTCTTC

J: TRBJ2-1
V: TRBV5-4
D: TRBD2
size: -
CDR3: CASSSGLAASSSYNEQFF
DNA: TGTGCCAGCAGCTCGGGACTAGCGGCTTCGAGCTCCTACAATGAGCAGTTCTTC

J: TRBJ2-3
V: TRBV5-1
D: TRBD2
size: -
CDR3: CASSTRLATSTDTQYF
DNA: TGCGCCAGCAGCACCAGACTAGCGACTAGCACAGATACGCAGTATTTT

J: TRBJ1-2
V: TRBV6-1
D: TRBD1
size: -
CDR3: CASSDAVRGVHGYTF
DNA: TGTGCCAGCAGTGATGCAGTCAGGGGGGTGCATGGCTACACCTTC

J: TRBJ2-2
V: TRBV15
D: -
size: -
CDR3: CATSKSTGTGELFF
DNA: TGTGCCACCAGCAAAAGCACAGGTACCGGGGAGCTGTTTTTT

J: TRBJ2-6
V: TRBV19
D: -
size: -
CDR3: CASSPEGGAFGANVLTF
DNA: TGTGCCAGTAGTCCCGAGGGGGGGGCCTTTGGGGCCAACGTCCTGACTTTC

J: TRBJ1-5
V: TRBV2
D: -
size: -
CDR3: CASSLDSSQPQHF
DNA: TGTGCCAGCAGTTTAGACAGTAGCCAGCCCCAGCATTTT

J: TRBJ2-1
V: TRBV6-5
D: TRBD2
size: few
CDR3: CASNIAGGYNEQFF
DNA: TGTGCCAGCAATATAGCGGGGGGATACAATGAGCAGTTCTTC

J: TRBJ2-2
V: TRBV5-4
D: TRBD1
size: -
CDR3: CASSLPTGRNTGELFF
DNA: TGTGCCAGCAGCTTGCCGACAGGGAGGAACACCGGGGAGCTGTTTTTT